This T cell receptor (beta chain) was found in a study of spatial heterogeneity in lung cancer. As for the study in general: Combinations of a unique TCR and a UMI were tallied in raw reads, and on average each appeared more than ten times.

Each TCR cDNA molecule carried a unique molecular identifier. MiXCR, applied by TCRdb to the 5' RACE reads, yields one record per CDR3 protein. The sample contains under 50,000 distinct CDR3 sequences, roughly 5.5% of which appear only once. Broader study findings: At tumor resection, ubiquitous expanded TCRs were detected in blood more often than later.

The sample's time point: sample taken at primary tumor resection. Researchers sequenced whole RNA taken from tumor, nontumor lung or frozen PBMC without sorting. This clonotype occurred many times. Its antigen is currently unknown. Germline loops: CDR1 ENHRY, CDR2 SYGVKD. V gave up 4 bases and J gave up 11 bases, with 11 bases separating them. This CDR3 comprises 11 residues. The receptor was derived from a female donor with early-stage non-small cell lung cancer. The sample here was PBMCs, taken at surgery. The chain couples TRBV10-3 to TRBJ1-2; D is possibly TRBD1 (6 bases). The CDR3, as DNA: TGTGCCATCAGTGGCGAGGGGGGTTACACCTTC. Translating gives CAISGEGGYTF.